This T cell receptor (beta chain) was documented in a study of T cells after yellow fever vaccination. There are a few counts of this clonotype. The germline V gene encodes CDR1 DFQATT and CDR2 SNEGSKA (reference sequence). Germline trimming cut 2 bases from V and 2 bases from J; bases unmatched to any gene: 14. This CDR3 spans 18 amino acids. MiXCR, applied by TCRdb to the 5' RACE reads, yields one record per CDR3 protein. Of a few hundred thousand distinct CDR3 sequences listed, under 15% are singletons. This clonotype originated in a man between 18 and 29 years old who received the YFV17D yellow fever vaccine. Sequencing was performed on CD4+ T cells sorted from PBMCs, taken 15 days after the yellow fever booster vaccination. The rearrangement links TRBV20-1 to TRBJ2-5, with 10 bases that match TRBD2. The CDR3 spells CSARSPASGGRRQETQYF. CDR3 coding DNA: TGCAGTGCTAGAAGCCCTGCTAGCGGGGGCAGGAGGCAAGAGACCCAGTACTTC.